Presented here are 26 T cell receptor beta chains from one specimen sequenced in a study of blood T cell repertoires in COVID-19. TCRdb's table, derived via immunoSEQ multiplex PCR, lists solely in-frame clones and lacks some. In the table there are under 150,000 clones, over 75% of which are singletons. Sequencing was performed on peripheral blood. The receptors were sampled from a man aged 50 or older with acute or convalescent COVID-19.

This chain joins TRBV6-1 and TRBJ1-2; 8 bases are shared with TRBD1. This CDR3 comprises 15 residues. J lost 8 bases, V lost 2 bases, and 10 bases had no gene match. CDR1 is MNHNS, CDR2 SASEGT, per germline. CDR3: CASSERAGGYQGYTF. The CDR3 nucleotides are TGTGCCAGCAGTGAAAGGGCAGGGGGCTATCAAGGCTACACCTTC.

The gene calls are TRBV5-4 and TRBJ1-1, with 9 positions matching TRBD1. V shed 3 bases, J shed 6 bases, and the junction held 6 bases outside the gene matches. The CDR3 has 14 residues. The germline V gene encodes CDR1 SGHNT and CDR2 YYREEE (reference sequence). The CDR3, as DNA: TGTGCCAGCAGCTCCAACAGGGGGCACGCTGAAGCTTTCTTT. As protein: CASSSNRGHAEAFF.

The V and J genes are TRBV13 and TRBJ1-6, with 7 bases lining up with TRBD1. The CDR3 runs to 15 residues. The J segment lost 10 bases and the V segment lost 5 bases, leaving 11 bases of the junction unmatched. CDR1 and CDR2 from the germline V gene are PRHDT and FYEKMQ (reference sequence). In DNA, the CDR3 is TGTGCCAGCAGCCCCAGACAGGGACCCTACTCACCCCTCCACTTT. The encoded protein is CASSPRQGPYSPLHF. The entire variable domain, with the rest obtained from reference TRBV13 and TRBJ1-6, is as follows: AAGVIQSPRHLIKEKRETATLKCYPIPRHDTVYWYQQGPGQDPQFLISFYEKMQSDKGSIPDRFSAQQFSDYHSELNMSSLELGDSALYFCASSPRQGPYSPLHFGNGTRLTVT.

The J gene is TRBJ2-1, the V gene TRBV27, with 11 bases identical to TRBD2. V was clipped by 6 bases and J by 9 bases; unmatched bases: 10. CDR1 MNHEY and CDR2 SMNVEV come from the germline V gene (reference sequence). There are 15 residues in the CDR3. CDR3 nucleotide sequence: TGTGCCAGCAGGATCGTTAGCGGGGGGGCTATTGAGCAGTTCTTC. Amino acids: CASRIVSGGAIEQFF.

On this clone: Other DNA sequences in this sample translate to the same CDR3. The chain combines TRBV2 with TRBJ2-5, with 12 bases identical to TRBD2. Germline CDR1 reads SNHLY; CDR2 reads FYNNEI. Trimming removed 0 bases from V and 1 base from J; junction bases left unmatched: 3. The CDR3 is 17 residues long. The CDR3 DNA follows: TGTGCCAGCAGTGAAGCTACTAGCGGGGGGCTCCAAGAGACCCAGTACTTC. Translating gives CASSEATSGGLQETQYF.

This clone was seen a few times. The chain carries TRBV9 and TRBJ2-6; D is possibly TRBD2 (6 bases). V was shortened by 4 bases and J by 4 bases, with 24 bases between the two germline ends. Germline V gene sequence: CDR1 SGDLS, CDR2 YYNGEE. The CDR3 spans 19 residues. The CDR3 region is CASSSRGRGGTSGANVLTF. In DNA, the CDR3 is TGTGCCAGCAGCTCCCGGGGTAGGGGAGGAACTTCGGGGGCCAACGTCCTGACTTTC.

The CDR3 sequence is CASSFDVANYNEQFF. The CDR3 DNA is TGCGCCAGCAGCTTTGACGTAGCAAACTACAATGAGCAGTTCTTC. V and J are TRBV5-1 and TRBJ2-1; D not certain. Trimming shortened V by 2 bases and J by 3 bases, and 12 bases separated the two germline ends. The CDR3 is 15 amino acids. Looked up from germline, CDR1 is SGHRS and CDR2 is YFSETQ.

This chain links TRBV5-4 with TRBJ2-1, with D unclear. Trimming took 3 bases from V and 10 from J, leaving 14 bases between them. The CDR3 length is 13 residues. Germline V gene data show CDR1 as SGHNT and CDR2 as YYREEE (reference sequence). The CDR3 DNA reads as TGTGCCAGCAGCTCCCTATCCGTAAAGGAGCAGTTCTTC. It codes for CASSSLSVKEQFF.

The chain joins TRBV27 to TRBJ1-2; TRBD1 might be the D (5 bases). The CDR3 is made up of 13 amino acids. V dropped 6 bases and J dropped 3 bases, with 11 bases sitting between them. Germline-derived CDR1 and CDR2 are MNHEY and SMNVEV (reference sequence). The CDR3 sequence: CASRVPGDYGYTF. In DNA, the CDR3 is TGTGCCAGCAGGGTCCCGGGGGACTATGGCTACACCTTC.

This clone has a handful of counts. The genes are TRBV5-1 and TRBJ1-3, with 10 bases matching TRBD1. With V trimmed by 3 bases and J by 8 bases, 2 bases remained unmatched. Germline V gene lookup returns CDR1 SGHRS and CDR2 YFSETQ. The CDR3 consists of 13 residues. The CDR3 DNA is TGCGCCAGCAGCTGGGACAGGGGTGACACCATATATTTT. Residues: CASSWDRGDTIYF.

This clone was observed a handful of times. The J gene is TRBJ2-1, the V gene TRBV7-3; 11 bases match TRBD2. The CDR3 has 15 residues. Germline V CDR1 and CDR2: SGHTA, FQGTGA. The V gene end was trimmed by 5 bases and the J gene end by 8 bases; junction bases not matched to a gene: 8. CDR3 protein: CASSVIAGGLDEQFF. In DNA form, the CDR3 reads TGTGCCAGCAGCGTAATAGCGGGGGGGCTGGATGAGCAGTTCTTC.

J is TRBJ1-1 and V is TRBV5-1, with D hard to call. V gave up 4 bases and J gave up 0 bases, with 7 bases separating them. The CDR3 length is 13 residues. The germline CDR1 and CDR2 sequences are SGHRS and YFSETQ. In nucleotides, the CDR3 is TGCGCCAGCAGCGAACAATTGAACACTGAAGCTTTCTTT. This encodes CASSEQLNTEAFF.

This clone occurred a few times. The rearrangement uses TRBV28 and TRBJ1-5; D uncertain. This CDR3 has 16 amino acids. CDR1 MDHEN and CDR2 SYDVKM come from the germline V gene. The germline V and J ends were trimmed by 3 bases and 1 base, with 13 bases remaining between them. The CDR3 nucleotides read TGTGCCAGCAGTTTGGCGAGCCGACTGAGCAATCAGCCCCAGCATTTT. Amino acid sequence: CASSLASRLSNQPQHF.

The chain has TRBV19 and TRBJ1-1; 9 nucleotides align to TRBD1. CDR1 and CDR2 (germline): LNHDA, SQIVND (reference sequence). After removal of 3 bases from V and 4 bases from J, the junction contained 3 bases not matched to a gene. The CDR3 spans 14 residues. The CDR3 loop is CASSIRQGGTEAFF. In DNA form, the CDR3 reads TGTGCCAGTAGTATCCGACAGGGGGGCACTGAAGCTTTCTTT.

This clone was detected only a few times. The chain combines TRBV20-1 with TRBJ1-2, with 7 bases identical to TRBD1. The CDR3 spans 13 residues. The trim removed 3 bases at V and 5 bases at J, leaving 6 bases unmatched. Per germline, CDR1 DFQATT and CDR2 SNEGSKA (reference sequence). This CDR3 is CSASQGVTYGYTF. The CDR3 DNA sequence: TGCAGTGCTAGTCAGGGGGTCACTTATGGCTACACCTTC.

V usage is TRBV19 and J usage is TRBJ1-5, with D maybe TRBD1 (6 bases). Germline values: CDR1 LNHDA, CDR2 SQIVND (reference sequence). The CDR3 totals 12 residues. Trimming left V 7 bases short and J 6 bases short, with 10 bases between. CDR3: CASKGGGQPQHF. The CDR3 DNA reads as TGTGCCAGTAAGGGGGGGGGTCAGCCCCAGCATTTT.

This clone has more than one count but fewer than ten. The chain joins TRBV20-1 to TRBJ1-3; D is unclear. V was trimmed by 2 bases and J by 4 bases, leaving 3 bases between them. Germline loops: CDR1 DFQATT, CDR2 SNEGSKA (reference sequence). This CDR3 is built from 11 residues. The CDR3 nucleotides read TGCAGTGCTAGATCGGGAAACACCATATATTTT. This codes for CSARSGNTIYF.

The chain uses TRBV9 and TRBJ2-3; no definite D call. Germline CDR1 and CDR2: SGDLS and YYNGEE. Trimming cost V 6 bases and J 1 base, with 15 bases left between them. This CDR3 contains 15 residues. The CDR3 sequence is CASTYAGSRTDTQYF. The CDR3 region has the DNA TGTGCCAGCACCTACGCAGGTTCCCGCACAGATACGCAGTATTTT.

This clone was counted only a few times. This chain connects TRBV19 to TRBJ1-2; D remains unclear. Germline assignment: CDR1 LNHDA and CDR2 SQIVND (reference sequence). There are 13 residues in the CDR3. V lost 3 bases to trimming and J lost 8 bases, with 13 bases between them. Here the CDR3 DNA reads TGTGCCAGTAGTATCCCGCAGACTCGCGGCTACACCTTC. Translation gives CASSIPQTRGYTF.

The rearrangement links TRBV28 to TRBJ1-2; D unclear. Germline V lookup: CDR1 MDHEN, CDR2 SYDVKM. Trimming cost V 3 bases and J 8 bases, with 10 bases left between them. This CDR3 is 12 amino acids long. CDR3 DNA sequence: TGTGCCAGCAGTTTGCCTCAGGAAGGCTACACCTTC. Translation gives CASSLPQEGYTF.

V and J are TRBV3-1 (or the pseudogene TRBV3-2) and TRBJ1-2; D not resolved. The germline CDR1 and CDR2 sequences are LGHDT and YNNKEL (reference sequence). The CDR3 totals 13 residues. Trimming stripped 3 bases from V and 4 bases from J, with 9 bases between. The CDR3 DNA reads TGTGCCAGCAGCCACAGATCGGGCTATGGCTACACCTTC. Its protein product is CASSHRSGYGYTF.

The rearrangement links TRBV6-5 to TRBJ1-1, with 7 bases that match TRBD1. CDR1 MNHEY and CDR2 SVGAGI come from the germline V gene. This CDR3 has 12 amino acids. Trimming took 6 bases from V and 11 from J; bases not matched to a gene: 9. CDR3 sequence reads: CASSSGQERAFF. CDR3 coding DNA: TGTGCCAGCAGCTCAGGACAGGAGCGGGCTTTCTTT.

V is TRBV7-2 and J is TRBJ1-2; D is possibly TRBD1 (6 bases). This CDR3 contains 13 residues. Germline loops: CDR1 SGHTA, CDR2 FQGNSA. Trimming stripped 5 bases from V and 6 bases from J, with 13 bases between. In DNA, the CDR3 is TGTGCCAGCAGCCCCAGGGGTAGTAATGGCTACACCTTC. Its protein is CASSPRGSNGYTF. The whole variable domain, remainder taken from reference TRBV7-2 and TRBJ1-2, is GAGVSQSPSNKVTEKGKDVELRCDPISGHTALYWYRQSLGQGLEFLIYFQGNSAPDKSGLPSDRFSAERTGGSVSTLTIQRTQQEDSAVYLCASSPRGSNGYTFGSGTRLTVV.

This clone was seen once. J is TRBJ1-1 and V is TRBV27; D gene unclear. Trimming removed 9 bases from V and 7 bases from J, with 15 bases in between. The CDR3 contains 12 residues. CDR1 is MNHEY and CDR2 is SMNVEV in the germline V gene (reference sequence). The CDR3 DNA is TGTGCCAGGGCCGGGATCCAGCTTGAAGCTTTCTTT. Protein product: CARAGIQLEAFF.

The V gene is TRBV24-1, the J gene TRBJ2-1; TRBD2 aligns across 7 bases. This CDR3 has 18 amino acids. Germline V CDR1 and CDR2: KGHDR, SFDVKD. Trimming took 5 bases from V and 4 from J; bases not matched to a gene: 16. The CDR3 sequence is CATSGAGRTLSYYNEQFF. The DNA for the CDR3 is TGTGCCACCAGTGGAGCGGGGCGTACTTTATCCTATTACAATGAGCAGTTCTTC.

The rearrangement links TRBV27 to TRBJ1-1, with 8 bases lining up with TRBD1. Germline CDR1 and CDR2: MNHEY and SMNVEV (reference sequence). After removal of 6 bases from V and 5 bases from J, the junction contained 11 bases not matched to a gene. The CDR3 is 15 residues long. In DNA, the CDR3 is TGTGCCAGCAGCGACCGACAGGGGCGGGGAACTGAAGCTTTCTTT. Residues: CASSDRQGRGTEAFF.